The source of this TCR beta chain is a study of blood T cells in healthy people across ages. PCR was performed a second time for about 7 to 11 cycles using a sample-barcoded 5' primer and a J-beta primer mix. MiXCR was run by TCRdb on the 5' RACE reads, yielding one entry per CDR3 protein. The table lists about 680,000 distinct CDR3 sequences, around 48% of them singletons. The CDR3 covers 13 residues. V lost 0 bases and J lost 8, with 11 bases in between. Germline CDR1 and CDR2: SGHRS and YFSETQ. The sequencing input was blood. The TCR originated in a woman aged 55-70 years in good health. The V gene is TRBV5-1, the J gene TRBJ1-2; TRBD1 is a possible D gene (6 bases). The CDR3 region has the DNA TGCGCCAGCAGCTTGGCACAGGGTTTGGGCTACACCTTC. This encodes CASSLAQGLGYTF.